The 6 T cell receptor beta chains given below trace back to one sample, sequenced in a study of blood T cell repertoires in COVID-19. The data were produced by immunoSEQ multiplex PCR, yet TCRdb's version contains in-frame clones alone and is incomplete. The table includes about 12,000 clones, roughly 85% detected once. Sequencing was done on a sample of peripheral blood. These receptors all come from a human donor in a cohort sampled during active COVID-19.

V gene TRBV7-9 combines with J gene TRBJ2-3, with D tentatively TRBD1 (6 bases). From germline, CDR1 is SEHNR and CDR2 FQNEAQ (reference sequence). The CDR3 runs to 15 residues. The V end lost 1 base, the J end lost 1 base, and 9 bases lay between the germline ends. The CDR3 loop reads CASSLEGVRTDTQYF. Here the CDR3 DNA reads TGTGCCAGCAGCTTAGAGGGGGTCCGCACAGATACGCAGTATTTT.

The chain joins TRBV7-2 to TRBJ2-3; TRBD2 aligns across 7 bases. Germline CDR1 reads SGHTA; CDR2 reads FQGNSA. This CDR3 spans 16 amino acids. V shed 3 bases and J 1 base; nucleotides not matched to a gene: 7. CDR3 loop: CASSLGVSGGTDTQYF. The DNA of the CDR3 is TGTGCCAGCAGCTTGGGAGTCAGCGGGGGCACAGATACGCAGTATTTT.

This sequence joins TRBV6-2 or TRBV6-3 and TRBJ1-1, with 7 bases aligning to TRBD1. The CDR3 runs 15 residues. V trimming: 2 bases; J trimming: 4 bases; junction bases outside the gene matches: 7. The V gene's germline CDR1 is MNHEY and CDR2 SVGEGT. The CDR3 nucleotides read TGTGCCAGCAGTTACCCACCCGACAGGGTCACTGAAGCTTTCTTT. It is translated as CASSYPPDRVTEAFF.

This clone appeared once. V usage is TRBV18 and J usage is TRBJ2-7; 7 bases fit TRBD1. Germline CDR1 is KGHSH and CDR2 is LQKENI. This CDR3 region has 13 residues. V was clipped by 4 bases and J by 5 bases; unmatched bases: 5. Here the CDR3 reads CASSLTGADEQYF. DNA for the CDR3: TGTGCCAGCTCACTTACAGGGGCGGACGAGCAGTACTTC.

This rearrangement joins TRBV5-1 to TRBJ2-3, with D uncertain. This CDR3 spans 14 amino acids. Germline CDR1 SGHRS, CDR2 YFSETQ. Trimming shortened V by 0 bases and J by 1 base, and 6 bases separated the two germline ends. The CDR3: CASSLGAGTDTQYF. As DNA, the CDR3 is TGCGCCAGCAGCTTGGGGGCCGGCACAGATACGCAGTATTTT.

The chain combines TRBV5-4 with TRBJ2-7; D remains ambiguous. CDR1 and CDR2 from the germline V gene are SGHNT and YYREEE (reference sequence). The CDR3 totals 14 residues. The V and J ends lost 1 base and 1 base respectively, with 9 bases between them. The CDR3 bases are TGTGCCAGCAGCTTGAAGAGTTCGTCCTACGAGCAGTACTTC. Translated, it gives CASSLKSSSYEQYF. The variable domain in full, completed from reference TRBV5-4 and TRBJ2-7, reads ETGVTQSPTHLIKTRGQQVTLRCSSQSGHNTVSWYQQALGQGPQFIFQYYREEENGRGNFPPRFSGLQFPNYSSELNVNALELDDSALYLCASSLKSSSYEQYFGPGTRLTVT.